This T cell receptor beta chain was observed in a study of vaccination effects on CD4 cells after COVID-19. Study background: Participants received two doses of either the BNT162b2 or mRNA-1273 vaccine.

V dropped 1 base and J dropped 9 bases, with 4 bases sitting between them. Per germline, CDR1 SEHNR and CDR2 FQNEAQ (reference sequence). This CDR3 contains 11 residues. A note on this clone: Antigen unknown.

Antigen-specific CD4+ T cells were expanded with viral peptide pools in the ViraFEST assay before sequencing. Investigators separated out CD4+ T cells once around 10 days of culture had passed. Confirmation by PCR established that the person had SARS-CoV-2 infection between March and December 2020. Peptides at about 10 ug/ml and IL-2 at about 10 IU/ml were added to fewer than 2.5 million PBMC per well. Half the medium was swapped for IL-2 medium on days 3 and 7. The method was immunoSEQ multiplex PCR; TCRdb's version includes in-frame clones alone and lacks a portion of them. The sample consists of about 34,000 clones, approximately 70% of them appearing once.

The specimen was CD4+ T cells from PBMCs cultured with a peptide pool, collected before COVID-19 vaccination. V is TRBV7-9 and J is TRBJ2-1; D uncertain. The sequence derives from a human donor who had a prior SARS-CoV-2 infection. CDR3 sequence (DNA): TGTGCCAGCAGCTTAGTTACTGAGCAGTTCTTC. Translating gives CASSLVTEQFF.